This is a list of T cell receptor beta chains from one sample in a study of T-cell memory formation after mild COVID-19. Each CDR3 protein is one row after TCRdb ran MiXCR on the 5' RACE reads. The sample yields 380,000 or so distinct CDR3 sequences, approximately 15% seen once. Specimen: PBMCs or a T cell subset sorted from them (not recorded which). The receptors were gathered from a man aged 18-30 years who had mild COVID-19 (a few samples of this study predate the infection). Cell type and time point are not known. CDR3s leave out the opening cysteine and the closing phenylalanine or tryptophan. Each record gives: V gene, J gene, CDR3 protein.

TRBV12-3/TRBV12-4	TRBJ2-1	ASRQTHGNEQF
TRBV10-3	TRBJ2-3	AISESVVTGGYTDTQY
TRBV12-3/TRBV12-4	TRBJ2-1	ASSFRGEQF
TRBV7-2	TRBJ1-2	ASSLGTGVIQGYGYT
TRBV2	TRBJ1-1	ASSERGGEKNTEAF
TRBV7-9	TRBJ1-1	ASSAGGRDTEAF
TRBV7-9	TRBJ2-5	ASGSGGETQY
TRBV3-1	TRBJ1-3	ASSMGHRSGNTIY
TRBV7-8	TRBJ2-2	ASSPWTERELF
TRBV7-3	TRBJ2-2	ASSPRASGGRNTGELF
TRBV4-3	TRBJ2-3	ASSQSLGADTQY
TRBV5-1	TRBJ2-3	ASSFGLAGAGTDTQY
TRBV6-1	TRBJ1-3	ASSRTGTGGRGNTIY
TRBV20-1	TRBJ2-3	SAGSSGGANTQY
TRBV5-1	TRBJ2-3	ASSSPGQGSQY
TRBV7-9	TRBJ1-5	ASSLDGTLSNQPQH
TRBV12-3/TRBV12-4	TRBJ2-3	ASSPALTSKSTDTQY
TRBV2	TRBJ1-6	ASSDRTGGSSPLH
TRBV10-3	TRBJ2-2	AISEFGQMNTGELF
TRBV7-3	TRBJ1-2	ASSPQGGYGYT
TRBV4-1	TRBJ1-5	ASSQATATRRQPQH
TRBV4-3	TRBJ2-1	ASSLHIAGNNEQF
TRBV29-1	TRBJ2-2	SVELQNTGELF
TRBV5-1	TRBJ2-5	ASSLTGQGQETQY